The 11 T cell receptor beta chains in this list originate from one sample, sequenced in a study of blood T cell repertoires in COVID-19. Data came from immunoSEQ multiplex PCR; TCRdb stores just in-frame clones and leaves some out. The table has some 240,000 clones, roughly 82% seen once. What was sequenced was peripheral blood. The receptors come from a woman aged 40 to 55 who had recovered from COVID-19.

J is TRBJ1-2 and V is TRBV7-2; tentative D call: TRBD1 (5 bases). The V gene lost 0 bases and the J gene lost 4 bases, with 9 bases spanning the gap. This CDR3 contains 14 residues. In germline, CDR1 is SGHTA, CDR2 FQGNSA. The CDR3: CASSLAGGSYGYTF. The CDR3 coding sequence is TGTGCCAGCAGCTTAGCTGGGGGGAGCTATGGCTACACCTTC.

The chain carries TRBV10-1 and TRBJ2-3; 7 bases map to TRBD1. V lost 5 bases, J lost 2 bases, and 4 bases stayed unmatched. Germline CDR1 and CDR2: WNHNN and SYGVQD (reference sequence). The CDR3 extends over 14 amino acids. CDR3: CASSRDRNTDTQYF. CDR3 DNA sequence: TGCGCCAGCAGTCGGGACAGAAACACAGATACGCAGTATTTT.

This clone was recorded a few times. J is TRBJ1-1 and V is TRBV18; 10 bases match TRBD1. The CDR3 is 15 amino acids. Germline V gene sequence: CDR1 KGHSH, CDR2 LQKENI. The ends lost 3 bases at V and 2 bases at J; junction bases unmatched: 3. CDR3 protein: CASSPGTGANTEAFF. The CDR3 DNA reads as TGTGCCAGCTCACCGGGGACAGGGGCCAACACTGAAGCTTTCTTT.

The genes are TRBV6-5 and TRBJ2-1, with D unresolved. Trimming shortened V by 5 bases and J by 0 bases, and 11 bases separated the two germline ends. CDR3 length: 15 amino acids. Germline lookup yields CDR1 MNHEY and CDR2 SVGAGI. This CDR3 is CASSLIQSSYNEQFF. In DNA, the CDR3 is TGTGCCAGCAGTCTCATACAGAGCTCCTACAATGAGCAGTTCTTC.

This chain uses TRBV4-3 with TRBJ2-6, with D perhaps matching TRBD1 (6 bases). The CDR3 runs to 18 residues. From germline, CDR1 is LGHNA and CDR2 YSLEER. The V end was cut by 0 bases, the J end by 0 bases, with 12 bases between. The CDR3 loop reads CASSQDLWTVSGANVLTF. Here the CDR3 DNA reads TGCGCCAGCAGCCAAGATCTTTGGACAGTCTCTGGGGCCAACGTCCTGACTTTC.

The V gene is TRBV19, the J gene TRBJ2-1; 10 bases fit TRBD1. J was trimmed by 6 bases and V by 5 bases; bases with no gene match: 4. The CDR3 length is 14 residues. Germline assignment: CDR1 LNHDA and CDR2 SQIVND (reference sequence). The chain's CDR3 is CASSLGQGPNEQFF. CDR3 nucleotide sequence: TGTGCCAGTAGTTTGGGACAGGGGCCCAATGAGCAGTTCTTC.

CDR3 protein: CASSYSGSLTEAFF. The CDR3 nucleotides are TGTGCCAGCAGTTACTCGGGCAGTCTCACTGAAGCTTTCTTT. This rearrangement joins TRBV6-2 or TRBV6-3 to TRBJ1-1; the D is unclear. The CDR3 totals 14 residues. Germline CDR1 is MNHEY and CDR2 is SVGEGT. Trimming took 0 bases from V and 4 from J, leaving 9 bases between them.

The chain links TRBV11-1 to TRBJ2-1, with a tentative D call TRBD2 (6 bases). Trimming removed 3 bases at V and 10 bases at J, with 13 bases between. Germline CDR1 reads SGHAT; CDR2 reads FQDESV (reference sequence). The length of the CDR3 is 13 residues. The CDR3 loop is CASSLSRRDEQFF. CDR3 nucleotide sequence: TGTGCCAGCAGCTTGAGTAGGAGGGACGAGCAGTTCTTC.

V gene TRBV9 combines with J gene TRBJ2-3; D possibly corresponds to TRBD1 (5 bases). The CDR3 is 18 residues long. Trimming left V 0 bases short and J 3 bases short, with 20 bases between. Germline CDR1 SGDLS, CDR2 YYNGEE. The CDR3 DNA is TGTGCCAGCAGCGTAGCTACGACAGAGCCACTGAGGACAGATACGCAGTATTTT. Its translation is CASSVATTEPLRTDTQYF.

This clone was observed a handful of times. The gene calls are TRBV5-1 and TRBJ2-1; D is perhaps TRBD2 (5 bases). V was cut by 0 bases and J by 6 bases, with 13 bases left in between. Germline CDR1 reads SGHRS; CDR2 reads YFSETQ. CDR3 length: 15 amino acids. CDR3 nucleotide sequence: TGCGCCAGCAGCTTGGAAGGGAGTATCGGCAATGAGCAGTTCTTC. Encoded protein: CASSLEGSIGNEQFF. The whole variable domain, filled in from reference TRBV5-1 and TRBJ2-1, reads KAGVTQTPRYLIKTRGQQVTLSCSPISGHRSVSWYQQTPGQGLQFLFEYFSETQRNKGNFPGRFSGRQFSNSRSEMNVSTLELGDSALYLCASSLEGSIGNEQFFGPGTRLTVL.

V is TRBV5-1 and J is TRBJ2-7; 14 bases agree with TRBD2. The CDR3 extends over 20 amino acids. CDR1 is SGHRS, CDR2 YFSETQ, per germline. The ends lost 0 bases at V and 5 bases at J; junction bases unmatched: 16. The CDR3 coding sequence is TGCGCCAGCAGCTTGGGCCCTCGACTAGCGGGGGGGCTCGTGGTAGACGAGCAGTACTTC. Translating gives CASSLGPRLAGGLVVDEQYF.